The 9 T cell receptor beta chains in this list originate from one sample, sequenced in a study of T cell changes during pregnancy in multiple sclerosis. Data came from immunoSEQ multiplex PCR; TCRdb stores just in-frame clones and leaves some out. The profile shows about 60,000 clones, around 93% of them singletons. The material sequenced was CD8+ T cells from peripheral blood mononuclear cells, taken in the second trimester of pregnancy. These receptors were obtained from a female donor with multiple sclerosis, enrolled in a pregnancy study.

The chain carries TRBV13 and TRBJ1-3, with no clear D. The CDR3 covers 15 residues. Trimming removed 2 bases at V and 4 bases at J, with 12 bases between. The germline gives CDR1 PRHDT, CDR2 FYEKMQ (reference sequence). The CDR3 DNA is TGTGCCAGCAGCTTAAGGATTAAACAGGGAAACACCATATATTTT. Amino acids: CASSLRIKQGNTIYF.

The chain recombines TRBV6-1 with TRBJ1-2; 10 nucleotides match TRBD1. This CDR3 has 13 residues. Germline CDR1 is MNHNS and CDR2 is SASEGT. V lost 6 bases to trimming and J lost 7 bases; unmatched junction nucleotides: 5. CDR3: CASRGTGERGYTF. The CDR3 DNA follows: TGTGCCAGCAGAGGGACAGGGGAGCGTGGCTACACCTTC.

The chain uses TRBV9 and TRBJ1-1; TRBD1 might be the D (5 bases). V shed 0 bases and J shed 4 bases, with 10 bases lying between them. Germline V gene data show CDR1 as SGDLS and CDR2 as YYNGEE. The CDR3 is 14 amino acids. CDR3 region: CASSVEEGVTEAFF. The DNA for the CDR3 is TGTGCCAGCAGCGTAGAGGAAGGGGTCACTGAAGCTTTCTTT.

The chain couples TRBV7-9 to TRBJ1-1; TRBD1 might be the D (5 bases). The CDR3 is 13 residues long. The V and J ends lost 6 bases and 1 base respectively, with 9 bases between them. Per the germline V gene, CDR1 is SEHNR and CDR2 is FQNEAQ (reference sequence). CDR3 coding DNA: TGTGCCAGCAGAATGGACAAGAACACTGAAGCTTTCTTT. Its translation: CASRMDKNTEAFF.

The chain has TRBV29-1 and TRBJ2-2; 10 nucleotides match TRBD1. Germline CDR1 reads SQVTM; CDR2 reads ANQGSEA. The CDR3 contains 13 residues. V lost 7 bases, J lost 5 bases, and 4 bases stayed unmatched. CDR3 DNA sequence: TGCAGCGCGGGGGGACAGGGGACCGGGGAGCTGTTTTTT. It translates to CSAGGQGTGELFF.

V is TRBV21-1 and J is TRBJ1-4. TRBV21-1 constitutes a pseudogene. CDR3 length: 14 amino acids. The CDR3 sequence: CASSKVRRNEKLFF. The CDR3 DNA is TGTGCCAGCAGCAAAGTTCGGCGGAATGAAAAACTGTTTTTT.

V usage is TRBV27 and J usage is TRBJ1-2, with D possibly matching TRBD1 (5 bases). Trimming removed 5 bases at V and 4 bases at J, with 11 bases between. The germline V gene has CDR1 MNHEY and CDR2 SMNVEV (reference sequence). CDR3 length equals 13 residues. This CDR3 reads CASSPPGGYGYTF. DNA for the CDR3: TGTGCCAGCAGTCCACCGGGGGGCTATGGCTACACCTTC.

The V call is TRBV6-6, the J call TRBJ2-2; D is ambiguous. Looked up from germline, CDR1 is MNHNY and CDR2 is SVGAGI (reference sequence). The CDR3 loop spans 13 amino acids. The V and J ends lost 0 bases and 5 bases respectively, with 4 bases between them. The CDR3 DNA is TGTGCCAGCAGTTACTCGAGTACCGGGGAGCTGTTTTTT. Translated: CASSYSSTGELFF.

The genes are TRBV4-1 and TRBJ2-1; weak D call: TRBD2 (5 bases). There are 13 residues in the CDR3. Germline assignment: CDR1 MGHRA and CDR2 YSYEKL. The V end was cut by 8 bases, the J end by 4 bases, with 12 bases between. CDR3 residues: CASAEEFYNEQFF. The CDR3 DNA reads as TGCGCCAGCGCGGAGGAATTTTACAATGAGCAGTTCTTC.